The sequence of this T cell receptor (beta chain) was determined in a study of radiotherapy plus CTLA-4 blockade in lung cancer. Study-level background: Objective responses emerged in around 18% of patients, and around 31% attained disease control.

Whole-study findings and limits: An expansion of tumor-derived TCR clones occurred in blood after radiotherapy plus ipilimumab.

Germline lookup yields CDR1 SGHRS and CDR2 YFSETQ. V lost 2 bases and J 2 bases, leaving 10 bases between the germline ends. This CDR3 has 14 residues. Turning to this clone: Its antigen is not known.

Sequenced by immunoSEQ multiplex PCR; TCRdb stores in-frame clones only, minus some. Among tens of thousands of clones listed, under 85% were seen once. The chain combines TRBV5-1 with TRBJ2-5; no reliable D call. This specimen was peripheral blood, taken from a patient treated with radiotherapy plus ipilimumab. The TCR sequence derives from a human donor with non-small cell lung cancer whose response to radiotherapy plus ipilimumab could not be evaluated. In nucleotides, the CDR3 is TGCGCCAGCAGCTTACATTTGCAGCAAGAGACCCAGTACTTC. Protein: CASSLHLQQETQYF.